The 28 T cell receptor beta chains listed next were all sequenced from one sample in a study of T-cell memory formation after mild COVID-19. TCRdb used MiXCR to reprocess the 5' RACE reads, holding one entry per CDR3 protein. The data contain 300,000 or so distinct CDR3 sequences, 16% of them seen just once; the ten biggest clones take up roughly 20%. Sequenced sample: PBMCs or a T cell subset sorted from them (not recorded which). Receptor source: a young man who had mild COVID-19 (a few samples of this study predate the infection). Cell type and time point are not known.

Comments on this clonotype: The germline gene is not matched at one end of the junction; a read error may be the cause. The chain couples TRBV7-7 to TRBJ2-5, with TRBD2 identical over 8 bases. From germline, CDR1 is SSHAT and CDR2 FNYEAQ (reference sequence). The CDR3 runs 15 residues. CDR3 in amino acids: CASSLASGLQETQYF. CDR3 nucleotides: TGTGCTAGCAGCTTAGCTAGCGGGTTACAAGAGACCCAGTACTTC.

The V gene is TRBV25-1, the J gene TRBJ1-1; no reliable D call. Trimming stripped 1 base from V and 1 base from J, with 10 bases between. The CDR3 has 15 residues. Germline values: CDR1 MGHDK, CDR2 SYGVNS. CDR3 DNA: TGTGCCAGCAGTGAATGGCGGGGTGGGAACACTGAAGCTTTCTTT. This codes for CASSEWRGGNTEAFF.

This clonotype was seen only a few times. The chain employs TRBV10-3 and TRBJ2-7, with TRBD2 as a possible D gene (6 bases). Germline CDR1 reads ENHRY; CDR2 reads SYGVKD. V lost 4 bases and J 3 bases, leaving 10 bases between the germline ends. This CDR3 comprises 13 residues. The CDR3: CAISGGIDYEQYF. Written as DNA, the CDR3 is TGTGCCATCAGTGGCGGGATAGACTACGAGCAGTACTTC.

This clonotype was recorded at least ten times. This chain joins TRBV28 and TRBJ2-7, with TRBD2 matching 7 bases. The CDR3 extends over 13 amino acids. The J segment lost 9 bases and the V segment lost 5 bases, leaving 10 bases of the junction unmatched. Germline CDR1 reads MDHEN; CDR2 reads SYDVKM. The chain's CDR3 is CASSLGLTKTQYV. CDR3 nucleotides: TGTGCCAGCAGTCTGGGACTAACGAAGACGCAGTACGTC.

The chain recombines TRBV15 with TRBJ2-7; 7 bases fit TRBD1. Trimming cost V 1 base and J 0 bases; bases outside gene matches: 0. Germline V CDR1 and CDR2: LNHNV, YYDKDF (reference sequence). The CDR3 has 14 amino acids. CDR3 amino acids: CATSRAGGSYEQYV. The DNA of the CDR3 is TGTGCCACCAGCAGAGCAGGGGGCTCCTACGAGCAGTACGTC.

This clonotype was observed a few times. J is TRBJ2-5 and V is TRBV9; D gene unclear. This CDR3 is built from 13 residues. Germline V gene sequence: CDR1 SGDLS, CDR2 YYNGEE. The V gene lost 1 base and the J gene lost 1 base, with 5 bases spanning the gap. Here the CDR3 reads CASSVSPQETQYF. The CDR3 DNA is TGTGCCAGCAGCGTATCTCCCCAAGAGACCCAGTACTTC.

This chain connects TRBV19 to TRBJ1-1; no firm D call. This CDR3 is 16 amino acids long. Germline V gene sequence: CDR1 LNHDA, CDR2 SQIVND (reference sequence). Trimming took off 9 bases at V and 1 base at J, with 21 bases between the two ends. The CDR3 coding sequence is TGTGCCAGCCGGAGGAGGGTTGAAGGTCCGAACACTGAAGCTTTCTTT. It codes for CASRRRVEGPNTEAFF.

This chain links TRBV29-1 with TRBJ2-7; no clear D. CDR3 size: 12 residues. With 6 bases removed from V and 3 bases from J, the gap between germline ends came to 12 bases. Looked up from germline, CDR1 is SQVTM and CDR2 is ANQGSEA. CDR3 amino acids: CSVGYVSYEQYF. DNA of the CDR3: TGCAGCGTCGGATATGTCAGCTACGAGCAGTACTTC.

The rearrangement uses TRBV12-3 or TRBV12-4 and TRBJ1-5, with D perhaps TRBD1 (5 bases). CDR3 length: 16 residues. The V gene lost 6 bases and the J gene lost 4 bases, with 19 bases spanning the gap. The CDR3 coding sequence is TGTGCCAGCAGCGATTCGACCCGCGACAGAAATCAGCCCCAGCATTTT. Amino acid sequence: CASSDSTRDRNQPQHF.

The chain combines TRBV4-3 with TRBJ2-1; TRBD1 is a possible D gene (5 bases). Per germline, CDR1 LGHNA and CDR2 YSLEER. The V and J ends lost 0 bases and 7 bases respectively, with 16 bases between them. The CDR3 loop spans 16 amino acids. CDR3 in DNA: TGCGCCAGCAGCCAAGAGGCTGTAGGGGCCAGGAATGAGCAGTTCTTC. The encoded protein is CASSQEAVGARNEQFF.

This clonotype was observed a few times. The chain joins TRBV7-6 to TRBJ1-5, with 7 bases aligning to TRBD1. The V and J ends lost 3 bases and 5 bases, in that order; junction bases with no gene match: 7. From germline, CDR1 is SGHVS and CDR2 FNYEAQ. This CDR3 contains 15 residues. The CDR3 loop is CASSLFEGGHQPQHF. The CDR3 region has the DNA TGTGCCAGCAGCTTGTTTGAAGGGGGCCATCAGCCCCAGCATTTT.

The chain uses TRBV2 and TRBJ1-2, with TRBD1 as a possible D gene (6 bases). Germline V gene sequence: CDR1 SNHLY, CDR2 FYNNEI. The CDR3 sequence is 12 residues long. V gave up 7 bases and J gave up 8 bases, with 14 bases separating them. CDR3 in amino acids: CASKGGARGYTF. CDR3 bases: TGTGCCAGCAAGGGGGGGGCACGGGGCTACACCTTC.

This clonotype was detected a few times. The CDR3 bases are TGCAGTGCTAGCGGGACAGGGACTGGAAACACCATATATTTT. This translates into CSASGTGTGNTIYF. This sequence joins TRBV20-1 and TRBJ1-3, with TRBD1 identical over 9 bases. The CDR3 has 14 amino acids. The V gene's germline CDR1 is DFQATT and CDR2 SNEGSKA (reference sequence). The trim removed 3 bases at V and 2 bases at J, leaving 2 bases unmatched.

This clonotype was counted between two and nine times. The gene calls are TRBV6-2 or TRBV6-3 and TRBJ2-1; 7 bases line up with TRBD2. The CDR3 is 15 residues long. Germline CDR1 MNHEY, CDR2 SVGEGT. V was clipped by 6 bases and J by 8 bases; unmatched bases: 13. The CDR3 loop is CASSDGGLEGYEQFF. Written as DNA, the CDR3 is TGTGCCAGCAGCGATGGAGGACTAGAGGGGTATGAGCAGTTCTTC.

The rearrangement uses TRBV6-5 and TRBJ1-2; D is ambiguous. There are 12 residues in the CDR3. Germline assignment: CDR1 MNHEY and CDR2 SVGAGI. Trimming removed 6 bases from V and 5 bases from J, with 10 bases in between. CDR3 bases: TGTGCCAGCAGCCGGGGAGGATATGGCTACACCTTC. Amino acid sequence: CASSRGGYGYTF.

This clonotype showed up many times. The chain combines TRBV7-9 with TRBJ2-3, with 7 bases aligning to TRBD2. CDR1 is SEHNR and CDR2 is FQNEAQ in the germline V gene (reference sequence). The CDR3 consists of 13 residues. V lost 5 bases, J lost 5 bases, and 4 bases stayed unmatched. The CDR3: CASSPWGGDTQYF. The CDR3 DNA is TGTGCCAGCAGCCCCTGGGGGGGAGATACGCAGTATTTT.

This clonotype has only a few counts. V and J are TRBV13 and TRBJ2-7; D not resolved. V lost 2 bases, J lost 3 bases, and 11 bases lay in between. This CDR3 spans 14 amino acids. CDR1 is PRHDT, CDR2 FYEKMQ, per germline (reference sequence). CDR3: CASSLSVLGYEQYV. CDR3 in DNA: TGTGCCAGCAGCTTATCGGTCCTTGGCTACGAGCAGTACGTC.

The chain uses TRBV7-8 and TRBJ2-7; D gene ambiguous. This CDR3 comprises 14 residues. Germline-derived CDR1 and CDR2 are SGHVS and FQNEAQ. The V end was cut by 0 bases, the J end by 7 bases, with 13 bases between. CDR3 DNA sequence: TGTGCCAGCAGCTTAGCCCCGGGCCTGGGGGAGCAGTACTTC. Encoded protein: CASSLAPGLGEQYF.

This clonotype was found many times. This rearrangement joins TRBV5-1 to TRBJ2-1, with D perhaps TRBD1 (5 bases). CDR3 length: 12 residues. Trimming cost V 1 base and J 12 bases, with 11 bases left between them. Per the germline V gene, CDR1 is SGHRS and CDR2 is YFSETQ. The CDR3 protein is CASSLNQGGQFF. For the CDR3, the DNA is TGCGCCAGCAGCTTGAATCAGGGTGGGCAGTTCTTC.

The rearrangement joins TRBV5-1 to TRBJ2-7, with D tentatively TRBD1 (5 bases). This CDR3 has 15 residues. V lost 0 bases to trimming and J lost 2 bases, with 12 bases between them. Germline-derived CDR1 and CDR2 are SGHRS and YFSETQ. In DNA, the CDR3 is TGCGCCAGCAGCTTGGGGTCAGGGTCTACCTACGAGCAGTACGTC. It yields the protein CASSLGSGSTYEQYV.

There are a few counts of this clonotype. The chain couples TRBV7-2 to TRBJ2-5; 10 nucleotides match TRBD1. After removal of 1 base from V and 13 bases from J, the junction contained 6 bases not matched to a gene. CDR1 and CDR2 from the germline V gene are SGHTA and FQGNSA. This CDR3 contains 13 residues. The CDR3 DNA sequence: TGTGCCAGCAGCTTAGGAGCGGGACAGGGGTTGTACTTC. Its protein product is CASSLGAGQGLYF.

This clonotype turned up a few times. The gene calls are TRBV20-1 and TRBJ1-2; TRBD1 agrees at 8 bases. V was clipped by 2 bases and J by 4 bases; unmatched bases: 0. Germline V CDR1 and CDR2: DFQATT, SNEGSKA (reference sequence). The CDR3 is 12 amino acids. CDR3 nucleotide sequence: TGCAGTGCTAGAACAGGGGGCTATGGCTACACCTTC. It translates to CSARTGGYGYTF.

The chain combines TRBV24-1 with TRBJ2-5; D could derive from TRBD1 or TRBD2 (5 bases each). Trimming pared 10 bases from V and 2 bases from J, leaving 13 bases between. This CDR3 has 13 amino acids. Germline CDR1 reads KGHDR; CDR2 reads SFDVKD. CDR3 sequence: CATAEGWQETQYF. The CDR3 DNA reads as TGTGCCACGGCAGAGGGGTGGCAAGAGACCCAGTACTTC.

In this sample, this clonotype turned up a few times. The gene calls are TRBV9 and TRBJ2-7, with D possibly TRBD1 on 5 matching bases. V dropped 10 bases and J dropped 6 bases, with 14 bases sitting between them. The V gene's germline CDR1 is SGDLS and CDR2 YYNGEE. This CDR3 has 11 residues. The CDR3 sequence is CAPGATSEQYV. CDR3 coding DNA: TGTGCCCCTGGGGCAACCTCCGAGCAGTACGTC.

This clonotype was seen at least ten times. The chain couples TRBV20-1 to TRBJ1-5; D is perhaps TRBD1 (5 bases). Germline CDR1 and CDR2: DFQATT and SNEGSKA (reference sequence). The germline V and J ends were trimmed by 5 bases and 2 bases, with 13 bases remaining between them. The CDR3 runs 14 residues. CDR3: CSAPRGAGNQPQHF. DNA of the CDR3: TGCAGTGCTCCTCGGGGCGCGGGCAATCAGCCCCAGCATTTT.

A few counts support this clonotype. V gene TRBV4-1 combines with J gene TRBJ1-1; D is ambiguous. The germline V and J ends were trimmed by 3 bases and 6 bases, with 14 bases remaining between them. CDR1 is MGHRA and CDR2 is YSYEKL in the germline V gene. This CDR3 region has 14 residues. CDR3 in DNA: TGCGCCAGCAGCCAGATCGCCGGGGAATCTGAAGCTTTCTTT. It codes for CASSQIAGESEAFF.

The chain combines TRBV4-1 with TRBJ1-6; D unresolved. Per the germline V gene, CDR1 is MGHRA and CDR2 is YSYEKL. This CDR3 has 15 amino acids. V gave up 0 bases and J gave up 10 bases, with 13 bases separating them. CDR3 region: CASSQDRGFGSPLHF. CDR3 DNA sequence: TGCGCCAGCAGCCAAGATCGAGGGTTCGGATCACCCCTCCACTTT.

This clonotype was detected a few times. The V and J genes are TRBV7-2 and TRBJ2-2; D is possibly TRBD1 (6 bases). CDR3 length: 13 amino acids. V was cut by 5 bases and J by 6 bases, with 10 bases left in between. Germline V gives CDR1 SGHTA, CDR2 FQGNSA. The CDR3 reads CASSVTGSGELFF. CDR3 bases: TGTGCCAGCAGCGTTACAGGGTCCGGGGAGCTGTTTTTT.